Following are 7 T cell receptor beta chains from one sample sequenced in a study of blood T cell repertoires in COVID-19. Method: immunoSEQ multiplex PCR; TCRdb's copy keeps in-frame clones and lacks some. The profile shows 250,000 to 300,000 clones, around 90% of them singletons. The sequencing input was PBMCs or T cells enriched from blood (not recorded which). The receptors come from a woman aged 35 to 49 who had recovered from COVID-19.

The CDR3 DNA reads as TGTGCCAGCAGCTTAGCCCCGGACAGGGAGAGTGGCTACACCTTC. It encodes CASSLAPDRESGYTF. This chain joins TRBV7-8 and TRBJ1-2, with 8 bases lining up with TRBD1. This CDR3 contains 15 residues. Germline V gene data show CDR1 as SGHVS and CDR2 as FQNEAQ. After removal of 0 bases from V and 7 bases from J, the junction contained 7 bases not matched to a gene. Full variable domain (missing parts from reference TRBV7-8 and TRBJ1-2): GAGVSQSPRYKVAKRGQDVALRCDPISGHVSLFWYQQALGQGPEFLTYFQNEAQLDKSGLPSDRFFAERPEGSVSTLKIQRTQQEDSAVYLCASSLAPDRESGYTFGSGTRLTVV.

The chain is built from TRBV5-1 and TRBJ2-3, with a tentative D call TRBD1 (6 bases). This CDR3 region has 15 residues. The V gene's germline CDR1 is SGHRS and CDR2 YFSETQ. V was cut by 3 bases and J by 0 bases, with 11 bases left in between. The CDR3 is CASSYQGPSTDTQYF. CDR3 coding DNA: TGCGCCAGCAGCTATCAGGGGCCTAGCACAGATACGCAGTATTTT.

This chain joins TRBV6-6 and TRBJ2-2; tentative D call: TRBD2 (6 bases). The V and J ends lost 6 bases and 8 bases respectively, with 16 bases between them. This CDR3 is 14 amino acids long. The germline V gene encodes CDR1 MNHNY and CDR2 SVGAGI (reference sequence). The CDR3 DNA is TGTGCCAGCAGGAGACAGCGGAGCGGGGGGGAGCTGTTTTTT. It codes for CASRRQRSGGELFF.

The V and J genes are TRBV2 and TRBJ1-1, with a tentative D call TRBD1 (6 bases). Germline values: CDR1 SNHLY, CDR2 FYNNEI. CDR3 size: 17 residues. The V gene lost 9 bases and the J gene lost 0 bases, with 23 bases spanning the gap. The CDR3 nucleotides are TGTGCCAGTTCAACAGGGCAGAGTTATTACATGAACACTGAAGCTTTCTTT. Amino acid sequence: CASSTGQSYYMNTEAFF.

J is TRBJ2-7 and V is TRBV2, with 7 positions matching TRBD2. The CDR3 totals 12 residues. Germline loops: CDR1 SNHLY, CDR2 FYNNEI. V trimming: 4 bases; J trimming: 6 bases; junction bases outside the gene matches: 3. The CDR3 region is CASSVSGGEQYF. The CDR3 DNA sequence: TGTGCCAGCAGTGTCTCGGGGGGCGAGCAGTACTTC.

The CDR3 is CASSRVRGNYGYTF. The CDR3 DNA sequence: TGTGCCAGCAGCCGGGTCAGGGGGAACTATGGCTACACCTTC. The rearrangement links TRBV14 to TRBJ1-2; 7 nucleotides match TRBD1. There are 14 residues in the CDR3. Germline V CDR1 and CDR2: SGHDN, FVKESK. Unmatched junction bases numbered 4, after V lost 4 bases and J lost 2 bases.

The rearrangement joins TRBV5-1 to TRBJ2-3; 10 bases are shared with TRBD2. Looked up from germline, CDR1 is SGHRS and CDR2 is YFSETQ. This CDR3 spans 16 amino acids. V shed 4 bases and J 4 bases; nucleotides not matched to a gene: 9. CDR3 sequence reads: CASSLPSGSGSDTQYF. CDR3 DNA sequence: TGCGCCAGCAGCCTGCCTAGCGGGAGTGGATCAGATACGCAGTATTTT.